This TCR beta chain is drawn from a study of cytomegalovirus exposure and HLA in healthy donors. Study-wide findings and caveats: Analysis was carried out at a later point, and it linked a missense DCLRE1C variant to TCR beta V- and J-gene trimming. Some TCR beta chains (around 180 of them) were listed as cytomegalovirus-associated.

Germline lookup yields CDR1 SGHTS and CDR2 YDEGEE. V lost 4 bases, J lost 7 bases, and 11 bases stayed unmatched. The CDR3 is made up of 15 amino acids. Comments on this clone: No antigen is known for it.

PCR was performed using 60 Vbeta and 13 Jbeta primers. In the authors' methods: About 11 million of the about 80 million unique TCR beta chains counted in a later analysis were shared. Data came from immunoSEQ multiplex PCR; TCRdb stores just in-frame clones and leaves some out. D and trimming were read from the DNA, whereas the V and J calls and clone size are those reported in that table. The sample records 150,000 to 200,000 clones, roughly 80% being singletons. The chain links TRBV5-8 to TRBJ1-1; 9 positions agree with TRBD1. The sequence derives from a boy aged 5-17 years in good health and CMV-seronegative. Sequenced material: PBMCs. The chain's CDR3 is CASSRDRVISGEAFF. The CDR3 DNA reads as TGTGCCAGCAGCCGGGACAGGGTAATAAGCGGTGAAGCTTTCTTT.